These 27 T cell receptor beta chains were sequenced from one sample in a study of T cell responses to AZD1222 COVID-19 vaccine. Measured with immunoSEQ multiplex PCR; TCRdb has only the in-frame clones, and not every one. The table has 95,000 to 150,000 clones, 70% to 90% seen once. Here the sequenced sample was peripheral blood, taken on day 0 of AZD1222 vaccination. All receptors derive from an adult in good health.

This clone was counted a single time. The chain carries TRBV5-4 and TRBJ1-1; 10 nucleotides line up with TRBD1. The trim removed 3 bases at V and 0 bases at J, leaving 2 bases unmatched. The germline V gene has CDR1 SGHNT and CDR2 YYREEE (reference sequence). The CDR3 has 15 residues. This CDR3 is CASSSGQGVNTEAFF. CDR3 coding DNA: TGTGCCAGCAGCTCAGGACAGGGGGTGAACACTGAAGCTTTCTTT.

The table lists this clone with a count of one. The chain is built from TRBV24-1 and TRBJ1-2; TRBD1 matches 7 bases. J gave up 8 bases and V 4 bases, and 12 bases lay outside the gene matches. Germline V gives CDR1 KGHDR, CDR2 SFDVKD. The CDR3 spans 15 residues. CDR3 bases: TGTGCCACCAGTGACCCGCGGAAGGGGGCGGGAGGCTACACCTTC. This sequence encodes CATSDPRKGAGGYTF.

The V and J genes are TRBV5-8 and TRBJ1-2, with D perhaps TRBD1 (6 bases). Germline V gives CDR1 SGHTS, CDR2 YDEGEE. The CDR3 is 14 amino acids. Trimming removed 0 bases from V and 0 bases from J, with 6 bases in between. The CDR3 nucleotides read TGTGCCAGCAGCTTGGACAGGGCTAACTATGGCTACACCTTC. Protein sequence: CASSLDRANYGYTF.

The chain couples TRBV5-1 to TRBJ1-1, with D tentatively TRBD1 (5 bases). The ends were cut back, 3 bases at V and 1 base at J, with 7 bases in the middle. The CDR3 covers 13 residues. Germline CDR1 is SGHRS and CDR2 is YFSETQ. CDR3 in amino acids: CASSSQGNTEAFF. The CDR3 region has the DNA TGCGCCAGCAGCTCTCAGGGGAACACTGAAGCTTTCTTT. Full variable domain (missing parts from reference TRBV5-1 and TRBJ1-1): KAGVTQTPRYLIKTRGQQVTLSCSPISGHRSVSWYQQTPGQGLQFLFEYFSETQRNKGNFPGRFSGRQFSNSRSEMNVSTLELGDSALYLCASSSQGNTEAFFGQGTRLTVV.

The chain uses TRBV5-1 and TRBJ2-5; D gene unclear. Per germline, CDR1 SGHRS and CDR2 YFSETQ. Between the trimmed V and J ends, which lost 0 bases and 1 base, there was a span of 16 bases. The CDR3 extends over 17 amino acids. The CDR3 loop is CASSLAVTELIQETQYF. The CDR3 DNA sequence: TGCGCCAGCAGCTTGGCCGTCACAGAACTAATCCAAGAGACCCAGTACTTC.

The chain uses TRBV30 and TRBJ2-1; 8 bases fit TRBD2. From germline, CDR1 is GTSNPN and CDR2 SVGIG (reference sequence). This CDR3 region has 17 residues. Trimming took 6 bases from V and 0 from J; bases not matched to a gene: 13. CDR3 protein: CACTRGSGGGSYNEQFF. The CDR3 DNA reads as TGTGCCTGTACCAGAGGGAGCGGGGGAGGCTCCTACAATGAGCAGTTCTTC.

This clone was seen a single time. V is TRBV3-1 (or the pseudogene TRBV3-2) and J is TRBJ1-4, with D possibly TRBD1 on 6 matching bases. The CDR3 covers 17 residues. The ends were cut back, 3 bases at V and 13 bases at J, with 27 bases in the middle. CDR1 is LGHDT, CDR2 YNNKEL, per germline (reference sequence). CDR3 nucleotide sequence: TGTGCCAGCAGCCATTGGGGGGCGGGGGCCCCGGGGATCGGACTGTTTTTT. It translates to CASSHWGAGAPGIGLFF.

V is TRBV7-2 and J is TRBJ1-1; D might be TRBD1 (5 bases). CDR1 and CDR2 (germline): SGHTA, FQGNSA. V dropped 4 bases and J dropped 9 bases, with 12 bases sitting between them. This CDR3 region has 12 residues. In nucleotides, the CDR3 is TGTGCCAGCAGCTCGACCGGGGCCCAAGCTTTCTTT. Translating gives CASSSTGAQAFF.

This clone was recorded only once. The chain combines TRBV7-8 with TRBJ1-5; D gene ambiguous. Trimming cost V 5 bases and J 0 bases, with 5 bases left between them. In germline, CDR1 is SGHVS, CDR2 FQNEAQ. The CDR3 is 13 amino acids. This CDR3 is CASSQHSNQPQHF. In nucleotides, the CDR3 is TGTGCCAGCAGCCAGCATAGCAATCAGCCCCAGCATTTT.

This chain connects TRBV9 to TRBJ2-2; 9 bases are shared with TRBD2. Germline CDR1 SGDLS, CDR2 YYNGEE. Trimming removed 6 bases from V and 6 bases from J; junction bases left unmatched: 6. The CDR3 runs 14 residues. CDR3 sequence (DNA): TGTGCCAGCACCGGGACTAGCTTTTCCGGGGAGCTGTTTTTT. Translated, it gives CASTGTSFSGELFF.

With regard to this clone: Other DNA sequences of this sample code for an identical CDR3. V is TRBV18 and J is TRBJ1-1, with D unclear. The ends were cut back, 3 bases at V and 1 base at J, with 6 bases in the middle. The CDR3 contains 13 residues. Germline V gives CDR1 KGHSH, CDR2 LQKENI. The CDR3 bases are TGTGCCAGCTCACCGGGTCCGAACACTGAAGCTTTCTTT. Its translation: CASSPGPNTEAFF.

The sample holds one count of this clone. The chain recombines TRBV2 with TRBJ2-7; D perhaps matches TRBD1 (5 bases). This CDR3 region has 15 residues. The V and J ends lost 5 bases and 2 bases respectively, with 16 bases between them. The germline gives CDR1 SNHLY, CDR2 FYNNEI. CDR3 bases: TGTGCCAGCAGTCGGCCGACAGCGCTAACCTACGAGCAGTACTTC. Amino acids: CASSRPTALTYEQYF.

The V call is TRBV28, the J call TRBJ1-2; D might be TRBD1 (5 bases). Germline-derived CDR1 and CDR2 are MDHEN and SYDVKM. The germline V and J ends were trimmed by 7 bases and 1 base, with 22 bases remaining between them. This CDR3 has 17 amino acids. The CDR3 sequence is CASNPWQPGLSNYGYTF. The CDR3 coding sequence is TGTGCCAGCAACCCATGGCAGCCGGGACTGAGTAACTATGGCTACACCTTC.

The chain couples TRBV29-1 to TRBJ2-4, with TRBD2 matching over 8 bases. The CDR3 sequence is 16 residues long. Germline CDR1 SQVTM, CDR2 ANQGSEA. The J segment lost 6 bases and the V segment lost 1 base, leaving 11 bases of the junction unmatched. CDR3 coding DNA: TGCAGCGTTGAAGGGTCACCTAATAGCGGGACAAACATTCAGTACTTC. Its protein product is CSVEGSPNSGTNIQYF.

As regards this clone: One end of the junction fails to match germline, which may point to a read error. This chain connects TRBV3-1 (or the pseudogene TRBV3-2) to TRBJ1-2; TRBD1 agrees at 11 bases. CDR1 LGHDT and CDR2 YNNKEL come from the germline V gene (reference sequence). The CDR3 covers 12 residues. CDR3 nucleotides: TGTGCCAGCAGCCAAGAGGACAGGGGGCGGATATTC. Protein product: CASSQEDRGRIF.

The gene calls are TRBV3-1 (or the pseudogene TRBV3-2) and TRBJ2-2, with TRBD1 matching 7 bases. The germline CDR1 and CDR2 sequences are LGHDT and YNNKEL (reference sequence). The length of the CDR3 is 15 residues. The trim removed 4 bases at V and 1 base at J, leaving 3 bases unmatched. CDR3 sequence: CASSRDRMNTGELFF. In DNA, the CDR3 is TGTGCCAGCAGCCGGGACAGAATGAACACCGGGGAGCTGTTTTTT.

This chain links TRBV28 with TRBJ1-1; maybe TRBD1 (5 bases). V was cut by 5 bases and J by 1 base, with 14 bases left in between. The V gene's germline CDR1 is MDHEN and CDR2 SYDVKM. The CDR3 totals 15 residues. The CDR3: CASSPRGMGNTEAFF. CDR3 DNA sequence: TGTGCCAGCAGTCCGCGGGGGATGGGGAACACTGAAGCTTTCTTT.

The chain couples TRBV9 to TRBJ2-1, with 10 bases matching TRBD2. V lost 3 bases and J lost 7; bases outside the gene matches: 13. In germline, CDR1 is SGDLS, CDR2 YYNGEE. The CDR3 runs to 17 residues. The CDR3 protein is CASSAGGLAGERNEQFF. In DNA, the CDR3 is TGTGCCAGCAGCGCCGGCGGCCTAGCGGGGGAACGTAATGAGCAGTTCTTC.

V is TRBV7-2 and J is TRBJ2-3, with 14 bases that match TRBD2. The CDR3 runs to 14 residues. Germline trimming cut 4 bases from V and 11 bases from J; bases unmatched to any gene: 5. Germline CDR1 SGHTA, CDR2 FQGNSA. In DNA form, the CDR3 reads TGTGCCAGCAGCTCCCGACTAGCGGGGGGGCAGCAGTATTTT. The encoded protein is CASSSRLAGGQQYF.

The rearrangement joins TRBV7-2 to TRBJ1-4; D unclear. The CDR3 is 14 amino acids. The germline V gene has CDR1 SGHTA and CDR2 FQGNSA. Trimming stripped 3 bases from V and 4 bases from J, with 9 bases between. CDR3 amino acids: CASSFVAFNEKLFF. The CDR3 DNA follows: TGTGCCAGCAGCTTTGTCGCTTTTAATGAAAAACTGTTTTTT.

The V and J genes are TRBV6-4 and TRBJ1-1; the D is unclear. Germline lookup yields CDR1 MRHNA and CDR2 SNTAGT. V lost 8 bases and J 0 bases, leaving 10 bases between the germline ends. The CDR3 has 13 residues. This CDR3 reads CASSFEVNTEAFF. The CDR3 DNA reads TGTGCCAGCTCATTTGAAGTGAACACTGAAGCTTTCTTT.

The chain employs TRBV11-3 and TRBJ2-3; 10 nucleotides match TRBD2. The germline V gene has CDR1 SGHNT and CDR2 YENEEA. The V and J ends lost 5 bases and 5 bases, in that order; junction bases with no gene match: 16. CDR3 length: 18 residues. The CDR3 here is CASSRLGSGGASGDTQYF. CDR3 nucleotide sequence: TGTGCCAGCAGCCGCTTGGGCAGCGGGGGGGCATCGGGAGATACGCAGTATTTT.

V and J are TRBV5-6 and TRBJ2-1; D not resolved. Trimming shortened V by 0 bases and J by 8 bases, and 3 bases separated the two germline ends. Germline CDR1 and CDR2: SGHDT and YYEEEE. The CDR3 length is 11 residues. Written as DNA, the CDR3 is TGTGCCAGCAGCTTGGGGCATGAGCAGTTCTTC. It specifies CASSLGHEQFF.

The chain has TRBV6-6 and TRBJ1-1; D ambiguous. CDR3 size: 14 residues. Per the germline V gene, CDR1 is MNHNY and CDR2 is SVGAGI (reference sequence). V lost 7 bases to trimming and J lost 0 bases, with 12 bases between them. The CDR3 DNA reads TGTGCCAGCACTAAGGGCAACGTGAACACTGAAGCTTTCTTT. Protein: CASTKGNVNTEAFF.

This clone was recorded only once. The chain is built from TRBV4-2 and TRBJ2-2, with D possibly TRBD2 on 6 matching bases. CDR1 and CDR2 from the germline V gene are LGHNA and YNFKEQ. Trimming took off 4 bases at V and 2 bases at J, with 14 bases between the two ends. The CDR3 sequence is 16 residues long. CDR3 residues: CASSPGRGANTGELFF. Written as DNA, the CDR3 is TGTGCCAGCAGCCCCGGGCGGGGTGCCAACACCGGGGAGCTGTTTTTT.

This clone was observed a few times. For the CDR3, the DNA is TGTGCCAGCAGCACCGGGACAGGGATAGCATATAGCAATCAGCCCCAGCATTTT. Its translation: CASSTGTGIAYSNQPQHF. The chain combines TRBV28 with TRBJ1-5, with TRBD1 matching 9 bases. This CDR3 comprises 18 residues. CDR1 is MDHEN, CDR2 SYDVKM, per germline. After removal of 6 bases from V and 0 bases from J, the junction contained 12 bases not matched to a gene.

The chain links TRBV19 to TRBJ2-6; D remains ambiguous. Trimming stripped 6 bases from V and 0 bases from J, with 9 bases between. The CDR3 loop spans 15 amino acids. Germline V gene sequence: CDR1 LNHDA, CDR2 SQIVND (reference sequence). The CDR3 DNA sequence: TGTGCCAGTAGGGCATCAGCCTCTGGGGCCAACGTCCTGACTTTC. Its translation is CASRASASGANVLTF.